The 21 T cell receptor beta chains below were found in one sample sequenced in a study of regulatory T cells in long-lasting Graves disease. Noted time point: persistent/refractory GD, antithyroid drugs over 5 years with positive TRAb. After RNA was extracted from PBMCs, the TCR library was made from it. TCR beta libraries were built with iRepertoire HTBI primers and Arm-PCR of CDR3 regions. TCRdb re-called the multiplex PCR reads with MiXCR, one entry per CDR3 protein. The sample holds hundreds of thousands of distinct CDR3 sequences, 20% seen once. Sequencing used peripheral blood mononuclear cells (PBMCs), obtained when the disease was refractory, from a patient treated with antithyroid drugs. The receptor set was obtained from a female donor with Graves disease.

This clonotype was seen at least ten times. The chain uses TRBV7-2 and TRBJ2-7; tentative D call: TRBD2 (5 bases). Trimming pared 6 bases from V and 4 bases from J, leaving 13 bases between. The CDR3 length is 13 residues. The germline gives CDR1 SGHTA, CDR2 FQGNSA. The chain's CDR3 is CASRDTGLYEQYF. The CDR3 DNA reads as TGTGCCAGCAGAGACACGGGGTTGTACGAGCAGTACTTC.

The V gene is TRBV19, the J gene TRBJ2-2, with 9 bases lining up with TRBD1. After removal of 3 bases from V and 1 base from J, the junction contained 3 bases not matched to a gene. This CDR3 has 16 amino acids. Germline assignment: CDR1 LNHDA and CDR2 SQIVND (reference sequence). The CDR3 DNA reads TGTGCCAGTAGTATCACAGGGGGCCAGAACACCGGGGAGCTGTTTTTT. Residues: CASSITGGQNTGELFF. Complete variable domain (other parts from reference TRBV19 and TRBJ2-2): DGGITQSPKYLFRKEGQNVTLSCEQNLNHDAMYWYRQDPGQGLRLIYYSQIVNDFQKGDIAEGYSVSREKKESFPLTVTSAQKNPTAFYLCASSITGGQNTGELFFGEGSRLTVL.

The sample holds many counts of this clonotype. V gene TRBV12-3 or TRBV12-4 combines with J gene TRBJ1-1; a weak D match, TRBD1 (5 bases). V dropped 8 bases and J dropped 4 bases, with 17 bases sitting between them. CDR3 length: 14 amino acids. CDR3 protein: CASSRGGAGTEAFF. CDR3 DNA sequence: TGTGCCAGCTCGCGCGGAGGGGCTGGCACTGAAGCTTTCTTT.

As for this clonotype: Being one base from a much bigger clone, this may be a read error. This chain links TRBV6-2 or TRBV6-3 with TRBJ2-5; D is possibly TRBD1 (6 bases). CDR3 length: 15 residues. Germline lookup yields CDR1 MNHEY and CDR2 SVGEGT. This CDR3 reads CASSSGELYQEAQYF. The CDR3 DNA follows: TGTGCCAGCAGTTCAGGGGAACTGTACCAAGAGGCCCAGTACTTC.

J is TRBJ2-7 and V is TRBV20-1, with a tentative D call TRBD2 (6 bases). Trimming shortened V by 5 bases and J by 0 bases, and 17 bases separated the two germline ends. Germline loops: CDR1 DFQATT, CDR2 SNEGSKA (reference sequence). CDR3 length: 15 residues. Written as DNA, the CDR3 is TGCAGTGCTTCGGTCCTGGGAGGATCCTCCTACGAGCAGTACTTC. This sequence encodes CSASVLGGSSYEQYF.

The chain carries TRBV2 and TRBJ2-7; D perhaps matches TRBD2 (8 bases). Germline loops: CDR1 SNHLY, CDR2 FYNNEI. Between the trimmed V and J ends, which lost 7 bases and 4 bases, there was a span of 17 bases. The length of the CDR3 is 14 residues. CDR3: CASTREGARYEQYF. The DNA of the CDR3 is TGTGCCAGCACCCGGGAGGGGGCGAGGTACGAGCAGTACTTC.

The chain carries TRBV6-1 and TRBJ1-6, with 11 nucleotides matching TRBD1. V shed 6 bases and J 9 bases; nucleotides not matched to a gene: 13. The length of the CDR3 is 17 residues. From germline, CDR1 is MNHNS and CDR2 SASEGT. The CDR3, as DNA: TGTGCCAGCAGCCGGGCTCGAGGACAGGGGGCTGGTTCACCCCTCCACTTT. Amino acid sequence: CASSRARGQGAGSPLHF.

This chain uses TRBV5-1 with TRBJ1-1, with 11 bases fitting TRBD1. Germline V gives CDR1 SGHRS, CDR2 YFSETQ. The CDR3 has 19 amino acids. After removal of 4 bases from V and 3 bases from J, the junction contained 17 bases not matched to a gene. CDR3 in DNA: TGCGCCAGCAGCCCCTATTCCGGGACAGGGGGTTTTGGGGACACTGAAGCTTTCTTT. This codes for CASSPYSGTGGFGDTEAFF.

This rearrangement joins TRBV29-1 to TRBJ1-3; D is ambiguous. Germline-derived CDR1 and CDR2 are SQVTM and ANQGSEA. V was cut by 4 bases and J by 2 bases, with 9 bases left in between. This CDR3 has 13 amino acids. The CDR3 spells CSVGVSAGNTIYF. CDR3 nucleotides: TGCAGCGTTGGAGTTTCGGCTGGAAACACCATATATTTT.

This sequence joins TRBV12-3 or TRBV12-4 and TRBJ2-7; TRBD1 aligns across 7 bases. The CDR3 runs to 14 residues. V lost 6 bases to trimming and J lost 6 bases; unmatched junction nucleotides: 11. The CDR3 spells CASRGSGTAFEQYF. CDR3 nucleotides: TGTGCCAGCAGGGGATCGGGGACAGCCTTCGAGCAGTACTTC.

The rearrangement joins TRBV11-2 to TRBJ2-2; D gene ambiguous. V was clipped by 7 bases and J by 4 bases, with 10 bases between them. This CDR3 comprises 13 residues. Germline assignment: CDR1 SGHAT and CDR2 FQNNGV. The CDR3: CASTYSGTGELFF. CDR3 bases: TGTGCCAGCACCTACTCGGGCACCGGGGAGCTGTTTTTT.

The genes are TRBV7-9 and TRBJ2-3, with a tentative D call TRBD2 (6 bases). V was trimmed by 3 bases and J by 2 bases, leaving 12 bases between them. There are 15 residues in the CDR3. Germline CDR1 reads SEHNR; CDR2 reads FQNEAQ (reference sequence). As DNA, the CDR3 is TGTGCCAGCAGCTTTGCGGGAATAATCACAGATACGCAGTATTTT. Translation gives CASSFAGIITDTQYF.

There are many counts of this clonotype. The CDR3 nucleotides read TGTGCCAGCAGGGCGGGAGGTTTGGACTACGAGCAGTACTTC. Its protein is CASRAGGLDYEQYF. The chain carries TRBV28 and TRBJ2-7; 8 bases fit TRBD2. The CDR3 consists of 14 residues. Trimming at V came to 6 bases and at J to 3 bases, leaving 7 bases not matched to a gene. Germline values: CDR1 MDHEN, CDR2 SYDVKM.

This clonotype was counted at least ten times. CDR3 sequence (DNA): TGTGCCAGCAGTTACCCCCCCGGTGGGGAAGCTTTCTTT. Encoded protein: CASSYPPGGEAFF. The genes are TRBV6-9 and TRBJ1-1; no clear D. This CDR3 region has 13 residues. V was trimmed by 3 bases and J by 8 bases, leaving 13 bases between them. Per germline, CDR1 MNHGY and CDR2 SVAAGI.

This clonotype counts as medium-sized. CDR3 sequence: CATSREEVGEQYF. The CDR3 DNA reads TGTGCCACCAGCAGAGAGGAGGTCGGGGAGCAGTACTTC. The rearrangement links TRBV15 to TRBJ2-7; possible D gene TRBD2, 5 bases. The V gene lost 0 bases and the J gene lost 7 bases, with 10 bases spanning the gap. The CDR3 is 13 residues long. The germline CDR1 and CDR2 sequences are LNHNV and YYDKDF (reference sequence).

As for this clonotype: A far larger clone is a single base away, which makes a read error likely. The chain combines TRBV6-2 or TRBV6-3 with TRBJ1-2, with D maybe TRBD1 (6 bases). This CDR3 contains 14 residues. V lost 5 bases, J lost 7 bases, and 17 bases lay in between. Germline loops: CDR1 MNHEY, CDR2 SVGEGT. The CDR3 protein is CASSGGAWHSGYTF. CDR3 DNA sequence: TGTGCCAGCAGTGGGGGGGCCTGGCATAGTGGCTACACCTTC.

There are many counts of this clonotype. The chain has TRBV28 and TRBJ2-5, with D perhaps matching TRBD1 (7 bases). The CDR3 extends over 12 amino acids. V lost 5 bases, J lost 9 bases, and 13 bases lay in between. Germline CDR1 and CDR2: MDHEN and SYDVKM. Here the CDR3 DNA reads TGTGCCAGCAGTCTTAGCAGGGGGGCCCAGTACTTC. Translating it yields CASSLSRGAQYF. The variable domain in full, completed from reference TRBV28 and TRBJ2-5, reads DVKVTQSSRYLVKRTGEKVFLECVQDMDHENMFWYRQDPGLGLRLIYFSYDVKMKEKGDIPEGYSVSREKKERFSLILESASTNQTSMYLCASSLSRGAQYFGPGTRLLVL.

This chain connects TRBV20-1 to TRBJ2-5; 8 positions match TRBD2. The germline V gene has CDR1 DFQATT and CDR2 SNEGSKA (reference sequence). The CDR3 runs to 16 residues. V dropped 0 bases and J dropped 5; count of bases not matched to a gene: 11. The chain's CDR3 is CSARDWIAGPGETQYF. The CDR3 region has the DNA TGCAGTGCTAGAGATTGGATAGCGGGACCTGGGGAGACCCAGTACTTC.

The chain has TRBV20-1 and TRBJ2-3, with TRBD2 identical over 10 bases. The CDR3 sequence is 15 residues long. From germline, CDR1 is DFQATT and CDR2 SNEGSKA (reference sequence). The V segment lost 3 bases and the J segment 2 bases; nucleotides outside the gene matches: 5. CDR3 protein: CSASSLAGATDTQYF. CDR3 bases: TGCAGTGCTAGTAGTCTAGCGGGGGCCACAGATACGCAGTATTTT.

The chain employs TRBV29-1 and TRBJ2-2, with D maybe TRBD1 (6 bases). Trimming removed 4 bases at V and 2 bases at J, with 17 bases between. This CDR3 spans 16 amino acids. Germline lookup yields CDR1 SQVTM and CDR2 ANQGSEA. CDR3 in amino acids: CSVGGTTGFNTGELFF. CDR3 bases: TGCAGCGTTGGGGGGACAACAGGGTTCAACACCGGGGAGCTGTTTTTT.

The chain links TRBV5-1 to TRBJ1-3; 9 bases are shared with TRBD1. The CDR3 runs 16 residues. J gave up 4 bases and V 4 bases, and 9 bases lay outside the gene matches. Germline values: CDR1 SGHRS, CDR2 YFSETQ. In DNA, the CDR3 is TGCGCCAGCAGCCCATCGGGACAGGGAACAGGAAACACCATATATTTT. Protein product: CASSPSGQGTGNTIYF.